Below, 26 T cell receptor beta chains from the same sample are listed, as sequenced in a study of T cell clusters in autoimmune cytopenias. TRB amplification used around 270 ng of peripheral blood genomic DNA. Multiplex touch-down PCR amplified TRB using TRB-A and TRB-B pools in one tube. TCRdb reanalyzed the multiplex PCR reads and collapses them to one entry per CDR3 protein, without DNA. The specimen's table records some 3,000 distinct CDR3 sequences. Source material: peripheral blood. The receptors come from a human donor with an autoimmune cytopenia or autoimmune hepatitis (not recorded which).

The chain employs TRBV4-1 and TRBJ2-1. The CDR3 has 13 residues. Germline CDR1 reads MGHRA; CDR2 reads YSYEKL. This chain's CDR3 is CASSQGPYNEQFF.

Judged by frequency, this clonotype is medium-sized. This sequence joins TRBV30 and TRBJ1-2. The CDR3 contains 12 residues. CDR1 and CDR2 (germline): GTSNPN, SVGIG (reference sequence). CDR3 sequence: CAWRGLWYGYTF.

This clonotype ranks as medium-sized in terms of frequency. This chain links TRBV12-3 or TRBV12-4 with TRBJ2-5; TCRdb names TRBD1, which stays unverified in the absence of DNA. The CDR3 has 14 amino acids. The CDR3 sequence: CASSRGTGAETQYF.

By frequency, this clonotype is medium-sized. The rearrangement uses TRBV12-3 or TRBV12-4 and TRBJ2-7; TCRdb designates TRBD2, a call that cannot be tested without DNA. The CDR3 has 15 amino acids. CDR3 sequence: CASSVLAGGPGEQYF.

This sequence joins TRBV6-2 or TRBV6-3 and TRBJ2-5; TCRdb indicates TRBD1, and absent DNA this call remains unverified. This CDR3 is built from 16 residues. Germline V gives CDR1 MNHEY, CDR2 SVGEGT. Here the CDR3 reads CASSYGDRGAQETQYF.

Considering frequency, this clonotype is medium-sized (0.01 to 0.1%). The gene calls are TRBV19 and TRBJ1-1; no DNA is available, so the TRBD1 call from TCRdb remains unchecked. The germline V gene has CDR1 LNHDA and CDR2 SQIVND (reference sequence). The CDR3 totals 14 residues. This CDR3 reads CASRRGMTATEAFF.

In terms of frequency, this clonotype is medium-sized (0.01 to 0.1%). This rearrangement joins TRBV29-1 to TRBJ2-1. CDR1 SQVTM and CDR2 ANQGSEA come from the germline V gene. This CDR3 comprises 12 residues. The CDR3 loop is CSVVLSYNEQFF.

This rearrangement joins TRBV10-3 to TRBJ2-7; as DNA is missing, the TRBD1 call by TCRdb cannot be tested. The CDR3 runs 13 residues. CDR1 is ENHRY and CDR2 is SYGVKD in the germline V gene. The CDR3 reads CAISPGQGYEQYF.

Frequency places this clonotype as medium-sized. The rearrangement links TRBV6-5 to TRBJ1-4; the D call from TCRdb, TRBD1, cannot be confirmed without DNA. This CDR3 has 16 residues. Germline V gene sequence: CDR1 MNHEY, CDR2 SVGAGI. The CDR3 spells CASSPRQATLSEKLFF.

The chain has TRBV5-6 and TRBJ1-6; absent DNA, TCRdb's TRBD1 call cannot be checked. This CDR3 has 15 amino acids. From germline, CDR1 is SGHDT and CDR2 YYEEEE. CDR3 in amino acids: CASSSTGTGNSPLHF.

Frequency places this clonotype as medium-sized. J is TRBJ2-5 and V is TRBV18. CDR3 size: 11 residues. Germline lookup yields CDR1 KGHSH and CDR2 LQKENI. Here the CDR3 reads CASSPQETQYF.

The gene calls are TRBV6-5 and TRBJ1-6; there is no DNA to check the TCRdb D call of TRBD1. The CDR3 length is 14 residues. Germline loops: CDR1 MNHEY, CDR2 SVGAGI. CDR3: CASSPGTGNSPLHF.

The chain uses TRBV7-6 and TRBJ1-1; TCRdb's D call of TRBD1 is untestable without DNA. The CDR3 runs to 15 residues. Germline CDR1 SGHVS, CDR2 FNYEAQ. The CDR3 region is CASSPRQGRNTEAFF.

This clonotype is deemed medium-sized by its frequency. The chain carries TRBV19 and TRBJ2-3; with no DNA, the TCRdb D assignment of TRBD2 cannot be verified. CDR3 length: 14 residues. Germline CDR1 reads LNHDA; CDR2 reads SQIVND (reference sequence). The CDR3 loop reads CATSTRASTDTQYF.

Judged by frequency, this clonotype is medium-sized. The rearrangement joins TRBV18 to TRBJ2-5. The germline V gene encodes CDR1 KGHSH and CDR2 LQKENI. The CDR3 has 14 amino acids. The CDR3 here is CASSPLHSKETQYF.

By frequency, this clonotype is medium-sized. V usage is TRBV6-5 and J usage is TRBJ2-2; the D call of TRBD2 rests on TCRdb alone, since no DNA is present to check it. Per germline, CDR1 MNHEY and CDR2 SVGAGI. The CDR3 is 17 residues long. This chain's CDR3 is CASSSISSGRSTGELFF.

This clonotype is identified as medium-sized from frequency. This chain connects TRBV6-5 to TRBJ2-7; lacking DNA, the TRBD2 call made by TCRdb goes unchecked. Germline V gene data show CDR1 as MNHEY and CDR2 as SVGAGI. CDR3 length equals 15 residues. The CDR3 loop reads CASSYSTSGSYEQYF.

This rearrangement joins TRBV12-3 or TRBV12-4 to TRBJ1-2; TCRdb names TRBD1, which stays unverified in the absence of DNA. The CDR3 runs to 14 residues. This chain's CDR3 is CASSSGTGAYGYTF.

The rearrangement joins TRBV12-3 or TRBV12-4 to TRBJ2-7; no DNA is available, so the TRBD1 call from TCRdb remains unchecked. The CDR3 loop spans 14 amino acids. This CDR3 is CASSPGQISYEQYF.

Judged by frequency, this clonotype is medium-sized. The genes are TRBV15 and TRBJ2-1; the D gene TCRdb calls, TRBD1, cannot be checked with no DNA. This CDR3 has 15 amino acids. The germline CDR1 and CDR2 sequences are LNHNV and YYDKDF (reference sequence). CDR3 sequence reads: CATSRGGASYNEQFF.

This clonotype is medium-sized by frequency. The chain has TRBV18 and TRBJ1-5; TCRdb's D call of TRBD1 is untestable without DNA. The CDR3 consists of 14 residues. Germline lookup yields CDR1 KGHSH and CDR2 LQKENI. The CDR3 sequence is CASSPDRGGQPQHF.

Here the CDR3 reads CSARGASVSSTDTQYF. The chain carries TRBV20-1 and TRBJ2-3; TCRdb's assignment of TRBD2 cannot be checked, as there is no DNA. CDR1 is DFQATT and CDR2 is SNEGSKA in the germline V gene (reference sequence). The CDR3 covers 16 residues.

Frequency places this clonotype as medium-sized (0.01 to 0.1%). The chain combines TRBV27 with TRBJ1-4; TCRdb outputs TRBD1, but without DNA this stays unchecked. The CDR3 runs to 16 residues. The germline CDR1 and CDR2 sequences are MNHEY and SMNVEV (reference sequence). This CDR3 reads CASSLAPHATNEKLFF.

This clonotype is classed as medium-sized by frequency. J is TRBJ1-2 and V is TRBV19. The CDR3 consists of 12 residues. Germline V gives CDR1 LNHDA, CDR2 SQIVND (reference sequence). CDR3 sequence reads: CASSIEGYGYTF.

The chain has TRBV28 and TRBJ2-1; no DNA is available, so the TRBD1 call from TCRdb remains unchecked. Per germline, CDR1 MDHEN and CDR2 SYDVKM. The CDR3 consists of 15 residues. The CDR3 region is CASRYGQGLGNEQFF.

This clonotype is identified as medium-sized from frequency. The V gene is TRBV19, the J gene TRBJ1-3. The CDR3 is 15 residues long. The V gene's germline CDR1 is LNHDA and CDR2 SQIVND (reference sequence). The CDR3 loop reads CASSTWSNSGNTIYF. The full variable domain, in which reference TRBV19 and TRBJ1-3 provide the parts outside the CDR3, is DGGITQSPKYLFRKEGQNVTLSCEQNLNHDAMYWYRQDPGQGLRLIYYSQIVNDFQKGDIAEGYSVSREKKESFPLTVTSAQKNPTAFYLCASSTWSNSGNTIYFGEGSWLTVV.